This T cell receptor (beta chain) stems from a study of OX40 agonist ivuxolimab in advanced cancers. Here immunoSEQ multiplex PCR was the method, and the copy in TCRdb shows in-frame clones only, minus some. The repertoire holds 70,000 or so clones, with approximately 86% as singletons. The trim removed 4 bases at V and 5 bases at J, leaving 6 bases unmatched. Germline V lookup: CDR1 MNHNS, CDR2 SASEGT. CDR3 length: 14 residues. The specimen was CD4+ or CD8+ T cells sorted from blood, collected in a trial of the OX40 agonist ivuxolimab. This sequence joins TRBV6-1 and TRBJ2-7; 9 nucleotides agree with TRBD1. This TCR derives from an adult with an advanced solid tumor such as melanoma, head and neck, liver or kidney cancer. This chain's CDR3 is CASSGTGVKHEQYF. CDR3 in DNA: TGTGCCAGCAGTGGGACAGGGGTTAAGCACGAGCAGTACTTC.